Included here is one T cell receptor beta chain sequence, with context. Which antigen it targets is not known. No qualities accompany the bases; no much larger clone lies one base away. The immunoSEQ hsTCRB v3.0 assay was used at survey level resolution for TRB variable region sequencing. The targeted TRB sequencing depth was roughly 40,000-55,000 T-cell genomes per sample. Pooled TRB libraries were sequenced on an Illumina MiSeq with a v3 150-cycle kit. The original pipeline was this. Repertoire analysis was performed in R inside a reproducible Nextflow workflow that covered QC, data transformation and analysis. LymphoSeq2, an R package for exploring AIRR-Seq data, was used to implement the custom analyses. After excluding a few samples that yielded fewer than 5000 total TRB sequences, 150 to 200 HIV repertoires remained for analysis. Among the roughly 200 retained HIV repertoires, about 60 were collected before ART initiation and 120 to 140 were collected after ART initiation. Each repertoire was downsampled to 5000 TRB nucleotide sequences, and summary statistics were averaged across 100 downsampling iterations. Only TRB sequences with CDR3 regions of at least seven amino acids were retained for analysis. Diversity was assessed using a clonality score derived from Shannon entropy and using the Gini coefficient. In the repertoire networks, any two of the top 5000 CDR3 amino acid sequences were linked whenever the two sequences differed by an edit distance of one. For TRB CDR3 amino acid sequences, GLIPH2 was used to predict antigen specificity groups and MHC restriction. To flag known associations with CMV, EBV, HIV or tissue antigens, CDR3 amino acid sequences were compared against VDJdb and McPAS-TCR. Pre-ART, post-ART and control groups were compared with Wilcoxon signed-rank tests and Holm-Bonferroni correction. TCRdb re-hosts the immuneACCESS table, in-frame sequences only. Its copies lack some clones; in the studies checked, an unresolved V gene accounts for under half of them, and the cause for the rest is not known. Clone size and V and J calls were adopted from that table, with D and trimming inferred from the DNA. The sample records just over 35,000 clones, over 75% of which are singletons. Together, the top ten hold roughly 10% of the sample.

These data come from a study of long-term antiretroviral therapy in people with HIV (dated by TCRdb to 2021 to 2024). For context, the study as a whole: The earliest samples were collected roughly a decade before the 2015 WHO recommendation for immediate ART, at a time when ART was usually postponed until CD4 counts fell. Of the 30 participants with HIV, roughly twelve were female. A total of over 150 cryopreserved PBMC samples came from a few dozen adults with confirmed HIV infection and were collected serially over a mean of roughly 6 years (range 1-12). No cross-contamination during QIAcube processing was seen in test extractions of a monoclonal T-cell line run alongside approximately 36 polyclonal samples. A retrospective serial study tested whether changes in peripheral blood TRB repertoire composition and diversity were associated with ART initiation and durable HIV suppression. General study outcomes and caveats: Because pre-ART samples had limited cell numbers, profiling was done on unsorted PBMC rather than on sorted CD4+ and CD8+ T cells. No data were available on ART adherence, viral resistance or therapy changes, limiting inferences about post-ART repertoire changes. Expanded TRB clones identified before ART initiation dominated the repertoire at all time points, although this dominance fluctuated and declined in many PLHIV after ART. CDR3 length ranges in HIV repertoires were narrower than in controls, and network structure suggested an antigen-experienced repertoire with only a slight naive shift after ART. The samples were dated from about 2004 to 2017, and the ART regimens that were used may be less effective than current ART regimens. ART initiation was associated with a significant increase in TRB diversity, but diversity stayed significantly below transplant donor controls even after long-term ART. Because PBMC availability was limited, only the TCR beta chain was sequenced, with no alpha chain pairing.

Trimmed from V: 7 bases; trimmed from J: 3 bases; junction bases lacking a gene match: 9. The germline V gene specifies MDHEN as CDR1 and SYDVKM as CDR2. The CDR3, cysteine through phenylalanine, is 15 amino acids long. Only the CDR3 portion is preserved as DNA: 45 bases, with reading frame beginning at the first base. Inclusion was restricted to participants for whom at least one PBMC sample before ART initiation and at least two post-ART samples were available. All participants with HIV were treated in the United States of America. Before DNA extraction, cryopreserved samples containing about 0.9-11 million PBMC were thawed and washed. At the time of the earliest PBMC sample, participants with HIV were aged between roughly 23 and 60 years. Per participant, PBMC samples came from 1-4 timepoints prior to ART initiation and 2-8 timepoints following ART initiation, for a median of 7 samples. Serial HIV viral load, CD4+ T-cell count, ART history and demographic data were obtained for every participant. A Qiagen kit on a QIAcube was used to extract genomic DNA from unsorted PBMC, with samples processed in batches of 12.

The chain employs TRBV28 and TRBJ2-5; 9 junctional bases match TRBD1. This sequence originates from a man younger than 35 with HIV. The sequencing here drew on unsorted PBMCs, taken 2.2 years after starting antiretroviral therapy. The encoded CDR3 is CASNQSGTGKETQYF. The DNA sequence is as follows: TGTGCCAGCAATCAGTCCGGGACAGGGAAAGAGACCCAGTACTTC.